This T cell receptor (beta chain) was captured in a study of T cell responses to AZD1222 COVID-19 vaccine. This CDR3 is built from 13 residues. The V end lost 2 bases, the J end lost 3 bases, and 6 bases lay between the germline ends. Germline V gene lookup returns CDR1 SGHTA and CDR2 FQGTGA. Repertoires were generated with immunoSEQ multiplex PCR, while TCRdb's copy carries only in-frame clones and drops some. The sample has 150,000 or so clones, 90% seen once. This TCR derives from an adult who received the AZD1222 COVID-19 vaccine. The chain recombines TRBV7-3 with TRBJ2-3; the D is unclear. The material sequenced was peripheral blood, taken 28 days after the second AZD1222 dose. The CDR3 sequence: CASSLERTDTQYF. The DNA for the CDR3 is TGTGCCAGCAGCTTAGAACGGACAGATACGCAGTATTTT.